This T cell receptor beta chain was sequenced in a study of blood T cells in healthy people across ages. The count of this clonotype is one. What it binds is not known. The study, taken as a whole, reports: TCR beta diversity per million T cells fell roughly linearly with age. Both higher diversity and more naive CD4+ cells marked long-lived donors when set against aged donors.

The authors ran a second PCR of about 7 to 12 cycles using a sample-barcoded 5' primer and a J-beta primer mix. TCRdb called the 5' RACE reads again in MiXCR, with one record for every CDR3 protein. The data contain 650,000 to 800,000 distinct CDR3 sequences, around 50% of them seen just once; the ten biggest clones take up approximately 13%. Healthy Caucasians from Russia aged 6 to 90 served as donors. Drawn from each donor were 9 to 10 milliliters of peripheral blood. V was shortened by 1 base and J by 4 bases, with 7 bases between the two germline ends. Germline V gene data show CDR1 as SEHNR and CDR2 as FQNEAQ (reference sequence). The CDR3 extends over 13 amino acids.

The TCR was taken from an elderly woman in good health. The chain links TRBV7-9 to TRBJ2-5; D is unresolved. Source material: blood. The CDR3 is CASSLEWGETQYF. The CDR3 DNA is TGTGCCAGCAGCTTAGAATGGGGAGAGACCCAGTACTTC.